In its sample, the clone carrying this T cell receptor beta chain was seen once. The data are from a study of blood T cell repertoires in COVID-19. Sequencing was performed with immunoSEQ multiplex PCR; in TCRdb, only in-frame clones are kept and a portion is missing. The sample lists 150,000 or so clones; 75% to 90% were seen once. The germline V gene encodes CDR1 LNHDA and CDR2 SQIVND (reference sequence). V was cut by 7 bases and J by 2 bases, with 2 bases left in between. The CDR3 spans 11 residues. This clonotype originated in a man in his sixties or seventies who had been exposed to COVID-19. The chain links TRBV19 to TRBJ2-2; D call uncertain. Specimen: PBMCs or T cells enriched from blood (not recorded which). Here the CDR3 reads CASINTGELFF. CDR3 coding DNA: TGTGCCAGTATAAACACCGGGGAGCTGTTTTTT.